The 13 T cell receptor beta chains reported below all come from one sample, sequenced in a study of beta chain features in type 1 diabetes. The investigators reverse transcribed all of the isolated RNA, so they sequenced expressed TCRB transcripts. The method was immunoSEQ multiplex PCR; TCRdb's version includes in-frame clones alone and lacks a portion of them. The table shows some 900,000 clones, with around a sixth occurring only once. Sample: naive CD4+ T cells from blood. The receptors stem from a woman aged 18 to 35 in good health.

This clone turned up a few times. V usage is TRBV7-2 and J usage is TRBJ1-2; 8 bases map to TRBD1. The CDR3 runs 12 residues. V was clipped by 5 bases and J by 6 bases; unmatched bases: 2. The germline gives CDR1 SGHTA, CDR2 FQGNSA. The CDR3 sequence is CASSLQGDGYTF. The CDR3 DNA sequence: TGTGCCAGCAGCCTACAGGGGGATGGCTACACCTTC.

A remark on this clone: A read error may explain this, as a much larger clone is one base away. The sample contains more than one DNA sequence encoding this CDR3. J is TRBJ2-3 and V is TRBV5-5; D is unclear. The ends were cut back, 4 bases at V and 0 bases at J, with 3 bases in the middle. There are 12 residues in the CDR3. Germline V gene data show CDR1 as SGHKS and CDR2 as YYEKEE (reference sequence). The CDR3 here is CASSLSTDTQYF. The DNA for the CDR3 is TGTGCCAGCAGCCTAAGCACAGATACGCAGTATTTT.

In this sample, this clone turned up a few times. The chain links TRBV2 to TRBJ2-1, with TRBD2 identical over 8 bases. The trim removed 7 bases at V and 9 bases at J, leaving 5 bases unmatched. CDR3 size: 12 residues. From germline, CDR1 is SNHLY and CDR2 FYNNEI. The DNA for the CDR3 is TGTGCCAGCACTTGGGCGGGAGGTGAGCAGTTCTTC. Residues: CASTWAGGEQFF.

The gene calls are TRBV9 and TRBJ2-3; TRBD2 is a possible D gene (5 bases). Germline V gene data show CDR1 as SGDLS and CDR2 as YYNGEE. This CDR3 is 15 amino acids long. V lost 3 bases to trimming and J lost 2 bases, with 13 bases between them. CDR3 nucleotides: TGTGCCAGCAGCGCCGCGGGTATTTCCACAGATACGCAGTATTTT. Amino acids: CASSAAGISTDTQYF.

This clone was observed a few times. The V gene is TRBV5-1, the J gene TRBJ2-6; D is unclear. The CDR3 is 14 amino acids. CDR1 and CDR2 from the germline V gene are SGHRS and YFSETQ. V lost 3 bases and J lost 2, with 6 bases in between. The CDR3 DNA reads as TGCGCCAGCAGCTCGGAGCCTGGGGCCAACGTCCTGACTTTC. Protein: CASSSEPGANVLTF. The variable domain in full, completed from reference TRBV5-1 and TRBJ2-6, reads KAGVTQTPRYLIKTRGQQVTLSCSPISGHRSVSWYQQTPGQGLQFLFEYFSETQRNKGNFPGRFSGRQFSNSRSEMNVSTLELGDSALYLCASSSEPGANVLTFGAGSRLTVL.

CDR3 amino acids: CAISHSGTGYEQYF. For the CDR3, the DNA is TGTGCCATCAGTCATAGCGGGACAGGCTACGAGCAGTACTTC. The rearrangement joins TRBV10-3 to TRBJ2-7; D may be TRBD1 or TRBD2 (8 bases each). Germline V gives CDR1 ENHRY, CDR2 SYGVKD. The V gene lost 5 bases and the J gene lost 3 bases, with 14 bases spanning the gap. The CDR3 is 14 amino acids.

The rearrangement joins TRBV2 to TRBJ1-1; TRBD1 matches 9 bases. Losses at the gene ends were 4 bases for V and 1 base for J; bases not matched to a gene: 4. Germline V gives CDR1 SNHLY, CDR2 FYNNEI. CDR3 length: 15 amino acids. For the CDR3, the DNA is TGTGCCAGCAGTGTTGACAGGGGGGGGAACACTGAAGCTTTCTTT. Amino acids: CASSVDRGGNTEAFF.

This rearrangement joins TRBV5-1 to TRBJ2-1; D unresolved. Germline CDR1 is SGHRS and CDR2 is YFSETQ. V gave up 4 bases and J gave up 6 bases, with 5 bases separating them. The CDR3 contains 11 residues. The CDR3 DNA reads TGCGCCAGCAGCATTACCAATGAGCAGTTCTTC. This sequence encodes CASSITNEQFF.

This clone came up a few times. The chain joins TRBV6-5 to TRBJ2-5, with 10 bases identical to TRBD1. Germline V lookup: CDR1 MNHEY, CDR2 SVGAGI. V dropped 10 bases and J dropped 7; count of bases not matched to a gene: 9. CDR3 length: 13 residues. CDR3 amino acids: CAIRDRGRGTQYF. DNA of the CDR3: TGTGCCATCAGGGACAGGGGCCGGGGGACCCAGTACTTC.

This clone was counted between two and nine times. The chain joins TRBV2 to TRBJ2-2; 8 bases match TRBD2. The trim removed 7 bases at V and 2 bases at J, leaving 3 bases unmatched. The CDR3 covers 14 residues. Per germline, CDR1 SNHLY and CDR2 FYNNEI. CDR3 DNA sequence: TGTGCCAGCAAGACTAGCGAAAACACCGGGGAGCTGTTTTTT. Its translation: CASKTSENTGELFF.

This rearrangement joins TRBV28 to TRBJ2-7; no definite D call. The CDR3 covers 13 residues. V lost 5 bases and J lost 7, with 15 bases in between. Germline loops: CDR1 MDHEN, CDR2 SYDVKM. The CDR3 spells CASSPPLFPEQYF. CDR3 nucleotide sequence: TGTGCCAGCAGTCCGCCTCTATTTCCGGAGCAGTACTTC.

About this clone itself: Additional DNA sequences in this sample encode the identical CDR3. The CDR3 nucleotides are TGCGCCAGCAGCCAGGGACTAGCGGGAGGAACTGAGCAGTTCTTC. Its protein is CASSQGLAGGTEQFF. The chain combines TRBV5-1 with TRBJ2-1; 15 nucleotides match TRBD2. The V and J ends lost 4 bases and 9 bases, in that order; junction bases with no gene match: 5. Germline CDR1 SGHRS, CDR2 YFSETQ. There are 15 residues in the CDR3.

This clone has a handful of counts. The V gene is TRBV7-6, the J gene TRBJ2-7, with TRBD2 identical over 9 bases. The CDR3 is 19 residues long. Germline V lookup: CDR1 SGHVS, CDR2 FNYEAQ. Trimming removed 2 bases from V and 3 bases from J; junction bases left unmatched: 17. The CDR3 DNA reads as TGTGCCAGCAGCTTAAAGGACATAGCGGGAGACCGCGGGGGCTACGAGCAGTACTTC. Its protein is CASSLKDIAGDRGGYEQYF.